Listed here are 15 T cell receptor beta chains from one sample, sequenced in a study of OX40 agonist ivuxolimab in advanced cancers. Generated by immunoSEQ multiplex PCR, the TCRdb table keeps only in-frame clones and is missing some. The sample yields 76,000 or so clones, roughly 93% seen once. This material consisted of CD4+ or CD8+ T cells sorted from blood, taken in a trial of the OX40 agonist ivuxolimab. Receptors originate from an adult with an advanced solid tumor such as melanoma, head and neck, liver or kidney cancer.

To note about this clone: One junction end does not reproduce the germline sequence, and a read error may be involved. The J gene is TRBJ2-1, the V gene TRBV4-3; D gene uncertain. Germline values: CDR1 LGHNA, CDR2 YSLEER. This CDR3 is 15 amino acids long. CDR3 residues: CASSRDLGRYNGQFF. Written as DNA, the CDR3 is TGCGCCAGCAGCCGAGACTTAGGCCGCTACAATGGGCAGTTCTTC.

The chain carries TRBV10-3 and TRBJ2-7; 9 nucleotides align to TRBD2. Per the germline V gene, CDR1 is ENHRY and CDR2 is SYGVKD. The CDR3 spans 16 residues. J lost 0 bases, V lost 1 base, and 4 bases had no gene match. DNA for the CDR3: TGTGCCATCAGTGAGTTGATTAGCGGGAGCTCCTACGAGCAGTACTTC. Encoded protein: CAISELISGSSYEQYF.

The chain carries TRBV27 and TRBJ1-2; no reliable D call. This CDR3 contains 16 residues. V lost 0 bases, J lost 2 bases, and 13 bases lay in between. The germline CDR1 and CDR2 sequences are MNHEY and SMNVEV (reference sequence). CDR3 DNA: TGTGCCAGCAGTTTATCGGCGGTCAGCGCCAACTATGGCTACACCTTC. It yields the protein CASSLSAVSANYGYTF.

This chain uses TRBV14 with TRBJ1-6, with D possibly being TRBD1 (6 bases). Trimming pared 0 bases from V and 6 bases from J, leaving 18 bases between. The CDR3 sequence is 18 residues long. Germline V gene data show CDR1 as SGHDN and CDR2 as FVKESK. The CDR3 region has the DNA TGTGCCAGCAGCCAAGATCGGGGGGAGGGGGTTTTTAATTCACCCCTCCACTTT. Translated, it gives CASSQDRGEGVFNSPLHF.

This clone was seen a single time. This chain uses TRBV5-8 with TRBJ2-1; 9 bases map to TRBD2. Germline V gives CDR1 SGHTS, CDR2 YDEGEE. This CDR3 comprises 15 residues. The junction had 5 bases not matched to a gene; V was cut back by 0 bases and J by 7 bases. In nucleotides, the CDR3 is TGTGCCAGCAGCTTGGCCAGCGGGGGGATGAATGAGCAGTTCTTC. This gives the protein CASSLASGGMNEQFF.

The CDR3 is CASSDPSGSYNEQFF. The CDR3 DNA reads TGCGCCAGCAGTGACCCTAGCGGGTCCTACAATGAGCAGTTCTTC. V and J are TRBV10-1 and TRBJ2-1; 8 bases align to TRBD2. The trim removed 3 bases at V and 1 base at J, leaving 2 bases unmatched. This CDR3 has 15 amino acids. The germline V gene encodes CDR1 WNHNN and CDR2 SYGVQD (reference sequence).

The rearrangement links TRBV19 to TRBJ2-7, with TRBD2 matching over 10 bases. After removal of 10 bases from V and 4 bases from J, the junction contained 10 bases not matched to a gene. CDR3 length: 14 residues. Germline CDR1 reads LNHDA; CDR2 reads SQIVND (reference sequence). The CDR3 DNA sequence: TGTGCCACCTCACAGACGGGACTAGCGTACGAGCAGTACTTC. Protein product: CATSQTGLAYEQYF.

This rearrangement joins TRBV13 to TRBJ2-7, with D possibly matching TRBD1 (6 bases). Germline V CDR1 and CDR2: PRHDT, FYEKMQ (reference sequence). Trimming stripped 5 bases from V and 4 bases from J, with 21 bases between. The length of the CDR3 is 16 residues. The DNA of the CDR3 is TGTGCCAGCAGCCCCCCCGTTCTCGAGCAGGGGTACGAGCAGTACTTC. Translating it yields CASSPPVLEQGYEQYF.

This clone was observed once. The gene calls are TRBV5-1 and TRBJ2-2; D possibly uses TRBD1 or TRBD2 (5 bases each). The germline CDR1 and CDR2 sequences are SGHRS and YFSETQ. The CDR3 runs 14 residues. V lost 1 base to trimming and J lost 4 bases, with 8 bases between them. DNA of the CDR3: TGCGCCAGCAGCTTGTCGGGGCCCACCGGGGAGCTGTTTTTT. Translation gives CASSLSGPTGELFF.

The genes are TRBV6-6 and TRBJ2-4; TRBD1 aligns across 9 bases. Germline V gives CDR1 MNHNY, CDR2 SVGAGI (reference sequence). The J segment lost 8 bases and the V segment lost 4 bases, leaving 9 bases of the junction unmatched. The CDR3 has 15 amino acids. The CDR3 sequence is CASSFVGDRADIQYF. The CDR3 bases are TGTGCCAGCAGTTTTGTTGGGGACAGGGCGGACATTCAGTACTTC.

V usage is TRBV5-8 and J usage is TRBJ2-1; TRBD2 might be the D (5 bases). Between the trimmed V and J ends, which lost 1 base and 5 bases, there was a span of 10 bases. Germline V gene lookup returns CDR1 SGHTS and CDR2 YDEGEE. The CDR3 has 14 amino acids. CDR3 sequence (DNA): TGTGCCAGCAGCTTGCTTGGACTTAACAATGAGCAGTTCTTC. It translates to CASSLLGLNNEQFF.

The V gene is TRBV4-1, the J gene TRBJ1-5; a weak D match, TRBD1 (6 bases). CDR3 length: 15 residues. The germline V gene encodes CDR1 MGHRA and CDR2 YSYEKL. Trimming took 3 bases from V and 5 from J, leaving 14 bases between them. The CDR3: CASSQKGGPYQPQHF. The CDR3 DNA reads TGCGCCAGCAGCCAGAAGGGGGGGCCGTATCAGCCCCAGCATTTT.

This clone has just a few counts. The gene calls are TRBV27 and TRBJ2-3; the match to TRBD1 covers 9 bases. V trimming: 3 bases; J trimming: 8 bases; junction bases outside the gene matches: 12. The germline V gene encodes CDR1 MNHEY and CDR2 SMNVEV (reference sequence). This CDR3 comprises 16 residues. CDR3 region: CASSFNRGDREGTQYF. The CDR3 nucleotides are TGTGCCAGCAGTTTCAACAGGGGGGACAGGGAGGGTACGCAGTATTTT.

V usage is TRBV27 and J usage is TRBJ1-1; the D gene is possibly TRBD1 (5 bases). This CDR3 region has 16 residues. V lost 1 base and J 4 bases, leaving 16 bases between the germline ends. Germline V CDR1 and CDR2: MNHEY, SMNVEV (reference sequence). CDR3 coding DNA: TGTGCCAGCAGTTTATATCATCGGGCTCAGGGCACTGAAGCTTTCTTT. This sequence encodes CASSLYHRAQGTEAFF.

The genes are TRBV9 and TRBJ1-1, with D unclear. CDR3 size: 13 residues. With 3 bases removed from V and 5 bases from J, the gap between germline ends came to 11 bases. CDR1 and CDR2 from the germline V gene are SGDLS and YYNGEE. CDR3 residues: CASSAWWDTEAFF. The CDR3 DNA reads TGTGCCAGCAGCGCCTGGTGGGATACTGAAGCTTTCTTT.